This T cell receptor beta chain originates from a study of blood T cell repertoires in COVID-19. Study information: The analysed material was cDNA or gDNA that came from T cells, B-cell-depleted T cells, or PBMCs.

V lost 6 bases and J lost 6, with 19 bases in between. CDR3 length: 15 amino acids. In germline, CDR1 is SGHNT, CDR2 YENEEA. Using immunoSEQ multiplex PCR, the repertoire was profiled, and TCRdb retains in-frame clones only, with some absent. The sample includes 150,000 or so clones, 80% to 90% of them seen just once. The receptor was isolated from a woman older than 75 with acute or convalescent COVID-19. The sequencing sample was made of peripheral blood. The chain carries TRBV11-3 and TRBJ2-3; D is unclear. The chain's CDR3 is CASSHYKLVRDTQYF. The CDR3 DNA is TGTGCCAGCAGTCATTATAAACTGGTTCGGGATACGCAGTATTTT.